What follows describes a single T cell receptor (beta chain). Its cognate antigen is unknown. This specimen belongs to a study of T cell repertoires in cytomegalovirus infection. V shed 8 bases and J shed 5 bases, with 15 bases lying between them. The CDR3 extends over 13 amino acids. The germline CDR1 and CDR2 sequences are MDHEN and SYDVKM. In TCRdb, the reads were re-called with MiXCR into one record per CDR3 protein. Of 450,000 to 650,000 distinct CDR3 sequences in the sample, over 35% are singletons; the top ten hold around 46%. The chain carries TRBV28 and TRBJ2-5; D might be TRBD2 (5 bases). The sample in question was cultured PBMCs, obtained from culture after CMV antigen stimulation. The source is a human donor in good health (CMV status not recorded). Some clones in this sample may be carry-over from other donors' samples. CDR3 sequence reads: CASSTRGGETQYF. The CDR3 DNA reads TGTGCCAGCTCGACCCGGGGTGGGGAGACCCAGTACTTC.